The clone carrying this T cell receptor (beta chain) has ten or more counts. Sample-barcoded 5' priming and a J-beta primer mix drove a second PCR of about 6 to 12 cycles. TCRdb independently ran MiXCR on the 5' RACE reads; one entry per CDR3 protein. This table has more than 750,000 distinct CDR3 sequences, 25% to 35% appearing once. Trimming removed 0 bases from V and 5 bases from J; junction bases left unmatched: 8. Germline CDR1 reads SQVTM; CDR2 reads ANQGSEA. The CDR3 length is 15 residues. This sample was taken from a study of blood T cells in healthy people across ages. The sample was also reused in another study, on T cells of mothers and their children.

This TCR came from a woman in her 40s in good health. Sequencing was carried out using blood. This chain connects TRBV29-1 to TRBJ2-5, with 8 bases matching TRBD1. CDR3 DNA: TGCAGCGTTGAAGACAGGACAGGGACCTGGGAGACCCAGTACTTC. Residues: CSVEDRTGTWETQYF.